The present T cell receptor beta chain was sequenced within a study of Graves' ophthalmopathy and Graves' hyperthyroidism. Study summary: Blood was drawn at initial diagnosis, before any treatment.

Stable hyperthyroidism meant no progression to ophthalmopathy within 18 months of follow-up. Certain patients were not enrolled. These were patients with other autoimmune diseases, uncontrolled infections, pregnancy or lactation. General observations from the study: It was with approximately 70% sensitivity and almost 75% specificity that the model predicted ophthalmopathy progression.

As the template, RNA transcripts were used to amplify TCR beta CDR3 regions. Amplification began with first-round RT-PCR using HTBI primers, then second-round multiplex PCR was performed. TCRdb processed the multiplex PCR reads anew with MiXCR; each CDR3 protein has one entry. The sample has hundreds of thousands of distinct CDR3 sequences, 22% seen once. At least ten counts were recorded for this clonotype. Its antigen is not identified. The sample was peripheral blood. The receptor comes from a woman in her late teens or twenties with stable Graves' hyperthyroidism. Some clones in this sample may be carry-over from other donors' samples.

The CDR3 nucleotides read TGCGCCAGCAGCCCGGAGGGGAGGAAGACTGAAGCTTTCTTT. The encoded protein is CASSPEGRKTEAFF. The gene calls are TRBV5-1 and TRBJ1-1, with a weak D call TRBD1 (5 bases). The V end was cut by 4 bases, the J end by 5 bases, with 15 bases between. The CDR3 is 14 amino acids. From germline, CDR1 is SGHRS and CDR2 YFSETQ. The full variable domain, its missing parts supplied by reference TRBV5-1 and TRBJ1-1, is KAGVTQTPRYLIKTRGQQVTLSCSPISGHRSVSWYQQTPGQGLQFLFEYFSETQRNKGNFPGRFSGRQFSNSRSEMNVSTLELGDSALYLCASSPEGRKTEAFFGQGTRLTVV.